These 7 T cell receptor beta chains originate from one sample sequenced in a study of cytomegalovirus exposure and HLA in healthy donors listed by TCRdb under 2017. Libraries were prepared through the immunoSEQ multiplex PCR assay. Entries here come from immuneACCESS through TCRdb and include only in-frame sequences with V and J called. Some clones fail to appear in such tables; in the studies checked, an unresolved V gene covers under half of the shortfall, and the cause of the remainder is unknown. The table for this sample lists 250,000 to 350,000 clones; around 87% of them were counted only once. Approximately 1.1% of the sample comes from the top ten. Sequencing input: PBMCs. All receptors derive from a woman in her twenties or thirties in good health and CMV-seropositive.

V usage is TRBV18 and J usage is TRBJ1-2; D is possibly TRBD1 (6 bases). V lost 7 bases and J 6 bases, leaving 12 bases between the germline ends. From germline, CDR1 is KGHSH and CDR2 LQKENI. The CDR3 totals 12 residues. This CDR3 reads CASYQGRDGYTF. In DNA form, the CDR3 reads TGTGCCAGCTACCAGGGGAGGGATGGCTACACCTTC. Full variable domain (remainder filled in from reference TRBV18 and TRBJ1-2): NAGVMQNPRHLVRRRGQEARLRCSPMKGHSHVYWYRQLPEEGLKFMVYLQKENIIDESGMPKERFSAEFPKEGPSILRIQQVVRGDSAAYFCASYQGRDGYTFGSGTRLTVV.

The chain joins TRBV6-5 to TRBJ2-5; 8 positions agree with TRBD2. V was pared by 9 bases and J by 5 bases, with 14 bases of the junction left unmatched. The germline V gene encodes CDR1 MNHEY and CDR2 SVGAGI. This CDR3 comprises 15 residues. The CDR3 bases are TGTGCCAGTGCCCCCTCCGGGGGGGCCGGGGAGACCCAGTACTTC. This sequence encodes CASAPSGGAGETQYF.

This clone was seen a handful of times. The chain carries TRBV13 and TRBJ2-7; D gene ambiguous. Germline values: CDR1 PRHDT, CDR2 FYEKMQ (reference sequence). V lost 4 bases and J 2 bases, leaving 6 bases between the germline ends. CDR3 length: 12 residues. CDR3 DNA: TGTGCCAGCAGCTCCCCCCCCTACGAGCAGTACTTC. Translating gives CASSSPPYEQYF.

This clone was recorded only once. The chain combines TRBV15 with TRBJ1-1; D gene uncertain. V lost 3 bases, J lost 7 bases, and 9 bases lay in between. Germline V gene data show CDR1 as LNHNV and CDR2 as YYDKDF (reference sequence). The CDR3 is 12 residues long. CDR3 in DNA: TGTGCCACCAGCAGGAACACGGGTGAAGCTTTCTTT. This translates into CATSRNTGEAFF.

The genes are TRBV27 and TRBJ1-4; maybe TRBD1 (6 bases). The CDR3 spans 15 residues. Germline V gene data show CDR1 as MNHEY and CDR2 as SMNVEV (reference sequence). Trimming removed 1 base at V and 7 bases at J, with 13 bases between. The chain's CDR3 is CASSLYRGASEKLFF. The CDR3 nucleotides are TGTGCCAGCAGTTTATATCGGGGGGCGAGTGAAAAACTGTTTTTT.

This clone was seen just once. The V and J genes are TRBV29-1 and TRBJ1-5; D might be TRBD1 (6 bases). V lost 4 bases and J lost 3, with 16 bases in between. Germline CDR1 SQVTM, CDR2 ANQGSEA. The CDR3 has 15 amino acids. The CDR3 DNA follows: TGCAGCGTTGGTTGGACAGCGGGGGACAATCAGCCCCAGCATTTT. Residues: CSVGWTAGDNQPQHF.

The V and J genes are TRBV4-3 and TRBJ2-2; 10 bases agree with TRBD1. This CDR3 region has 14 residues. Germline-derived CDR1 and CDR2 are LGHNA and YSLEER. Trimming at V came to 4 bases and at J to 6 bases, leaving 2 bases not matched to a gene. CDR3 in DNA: TGCGCCAGCAGCCGGACAGGGGGGTCCGGGGAGCTGTTTTTT. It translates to CASSRTGGSGELFF.